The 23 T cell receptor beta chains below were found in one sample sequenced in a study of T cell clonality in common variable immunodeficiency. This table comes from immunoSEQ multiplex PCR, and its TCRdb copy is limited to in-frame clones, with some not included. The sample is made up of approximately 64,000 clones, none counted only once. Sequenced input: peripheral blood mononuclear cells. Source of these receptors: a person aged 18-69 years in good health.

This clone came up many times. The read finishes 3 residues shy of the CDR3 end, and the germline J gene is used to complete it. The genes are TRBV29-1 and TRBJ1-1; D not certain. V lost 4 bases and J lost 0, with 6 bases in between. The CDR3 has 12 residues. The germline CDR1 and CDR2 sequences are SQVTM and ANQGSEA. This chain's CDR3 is CSVGVVNTEAFF. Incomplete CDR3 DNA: TGCAGCGTTGGTGTCGTGAACACTGAA.

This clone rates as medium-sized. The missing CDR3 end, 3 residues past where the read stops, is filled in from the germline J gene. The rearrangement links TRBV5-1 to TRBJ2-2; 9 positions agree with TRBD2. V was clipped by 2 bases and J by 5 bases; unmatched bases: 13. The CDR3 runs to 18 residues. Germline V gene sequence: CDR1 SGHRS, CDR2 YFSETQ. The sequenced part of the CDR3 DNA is TGCGCCAGCAGCTTCCATATGCGGGGGGGGCGCAGAACCGGGGAG. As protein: CASSFHMRGGRRTGE. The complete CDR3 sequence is CASSFHMRGGRRTGELFF. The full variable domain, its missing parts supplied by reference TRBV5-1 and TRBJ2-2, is KAGVTQTPRYLIKTRGQQVTLSCSPISGHRSVSWYQQTPGQGLQFLFEYFSETQRNKGNFPGRFSGRQFSNSRSEMNVSTLELGDSALYLCASSFHMRGGRRTGELFFGEGSRLTVL.

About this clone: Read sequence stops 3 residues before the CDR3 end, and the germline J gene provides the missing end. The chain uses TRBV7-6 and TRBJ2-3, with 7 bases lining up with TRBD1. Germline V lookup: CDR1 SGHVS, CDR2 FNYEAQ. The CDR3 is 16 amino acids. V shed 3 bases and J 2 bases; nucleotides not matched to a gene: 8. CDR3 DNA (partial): TGTGCCAGCAGCTTGGGTTCCGGGACAGCCACAGATACG. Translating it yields CASSLGSGTATDT. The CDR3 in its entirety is CASSLGSGTATDTQYF.

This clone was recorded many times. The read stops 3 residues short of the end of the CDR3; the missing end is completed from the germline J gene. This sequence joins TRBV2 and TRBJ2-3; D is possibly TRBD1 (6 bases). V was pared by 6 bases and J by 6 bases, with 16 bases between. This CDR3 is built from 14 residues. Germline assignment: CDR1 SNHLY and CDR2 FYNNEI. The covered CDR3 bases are TGTGCCAGCAGATTTGAGACAGGTCGGGATACG. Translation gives CASRFETGRDT. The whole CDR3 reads CASRFETGRDTQYF.

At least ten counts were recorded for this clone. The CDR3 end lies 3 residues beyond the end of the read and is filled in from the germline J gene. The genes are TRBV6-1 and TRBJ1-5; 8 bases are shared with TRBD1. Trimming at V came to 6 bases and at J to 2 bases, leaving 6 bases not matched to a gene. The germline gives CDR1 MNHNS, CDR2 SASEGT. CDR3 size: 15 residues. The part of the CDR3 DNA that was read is TGTGCCAGCAGGGAACCGACAGGGGGCAATCAGCCC. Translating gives CASREPTGGNQP. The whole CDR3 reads CASREPTGGNQPQHF.

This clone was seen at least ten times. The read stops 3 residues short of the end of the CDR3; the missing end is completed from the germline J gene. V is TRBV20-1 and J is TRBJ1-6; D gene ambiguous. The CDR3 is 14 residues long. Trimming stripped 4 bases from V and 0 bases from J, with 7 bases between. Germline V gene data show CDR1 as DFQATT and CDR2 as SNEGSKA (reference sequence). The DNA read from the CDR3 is TGCAGTGCTACAGATAGCTCCTATAATTCACCC. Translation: CSATDSSYNSP. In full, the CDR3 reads CSATDSSYNSPLHF.

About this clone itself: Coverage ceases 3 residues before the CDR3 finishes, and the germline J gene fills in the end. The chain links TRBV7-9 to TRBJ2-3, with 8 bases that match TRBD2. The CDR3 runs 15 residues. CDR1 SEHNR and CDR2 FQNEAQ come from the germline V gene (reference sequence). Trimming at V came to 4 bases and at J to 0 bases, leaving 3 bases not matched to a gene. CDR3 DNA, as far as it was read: TGTGCCAGCAGCTCGACTAGCGCAAGCACAGATACG. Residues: CASSSTSASTDT. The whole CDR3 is CASSSTSASTDTQYF.

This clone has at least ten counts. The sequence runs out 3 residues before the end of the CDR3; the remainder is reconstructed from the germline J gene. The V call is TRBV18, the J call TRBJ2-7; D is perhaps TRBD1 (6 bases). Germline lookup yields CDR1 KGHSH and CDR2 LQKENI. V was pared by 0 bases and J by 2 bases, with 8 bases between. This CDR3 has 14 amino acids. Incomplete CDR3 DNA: TGTGCCAGCTCACCACCAGGGGGAACCTACGAG. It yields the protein CASSPPGGTYE. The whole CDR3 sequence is CASSPPGGTYEQYF.

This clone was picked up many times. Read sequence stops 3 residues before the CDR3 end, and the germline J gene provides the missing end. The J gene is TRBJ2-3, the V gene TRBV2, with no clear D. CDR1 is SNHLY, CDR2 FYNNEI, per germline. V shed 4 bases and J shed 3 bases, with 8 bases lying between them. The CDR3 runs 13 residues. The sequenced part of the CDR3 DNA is TGTGCCAGCAGTGTACTGTTGACAGATACG. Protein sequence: CASSVLLTDT. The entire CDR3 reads CASSVLLTDTQYF.

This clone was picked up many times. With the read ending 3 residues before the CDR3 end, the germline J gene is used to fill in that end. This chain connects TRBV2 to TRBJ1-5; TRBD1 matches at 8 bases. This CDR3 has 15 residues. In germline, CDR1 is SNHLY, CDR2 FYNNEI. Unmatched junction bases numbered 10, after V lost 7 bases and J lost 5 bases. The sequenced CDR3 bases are TGTGCCAGCATCGCGGACAGGGAGGGCGATCAGCCC. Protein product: CASIADREGDQP. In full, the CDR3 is CASIADREGDQPQHF.

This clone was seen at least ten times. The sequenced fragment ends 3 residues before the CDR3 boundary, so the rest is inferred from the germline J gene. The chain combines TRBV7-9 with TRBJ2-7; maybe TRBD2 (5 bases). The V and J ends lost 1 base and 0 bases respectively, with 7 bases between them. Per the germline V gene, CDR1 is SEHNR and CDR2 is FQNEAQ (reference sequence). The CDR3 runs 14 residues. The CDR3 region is CASSLDRGSYEQYF. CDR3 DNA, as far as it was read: TGTGCCAGCAGCTTAGACCGGGGCTCCTACGAG.

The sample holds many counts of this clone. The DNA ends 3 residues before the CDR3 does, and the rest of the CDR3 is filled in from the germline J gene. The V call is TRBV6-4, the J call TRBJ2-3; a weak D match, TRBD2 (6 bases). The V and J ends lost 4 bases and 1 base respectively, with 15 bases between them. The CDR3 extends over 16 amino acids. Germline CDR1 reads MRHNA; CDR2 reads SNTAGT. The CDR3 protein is CASSAEIGGGTDTQYF. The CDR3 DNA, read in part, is TGTGCCAGCAGTGCGGAGATAGGCGGGGGCACAGATACG.

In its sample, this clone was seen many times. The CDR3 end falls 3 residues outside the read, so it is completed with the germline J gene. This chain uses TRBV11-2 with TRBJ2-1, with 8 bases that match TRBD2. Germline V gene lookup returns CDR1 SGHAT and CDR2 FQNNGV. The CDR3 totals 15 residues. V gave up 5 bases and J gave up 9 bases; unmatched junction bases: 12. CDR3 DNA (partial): TGTGCCAGCAGCCCCACGGCGGGAGGATACGGTGAG. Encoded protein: CASSPTAGGYGE. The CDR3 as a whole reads CASSPTAGGYGEQFF.

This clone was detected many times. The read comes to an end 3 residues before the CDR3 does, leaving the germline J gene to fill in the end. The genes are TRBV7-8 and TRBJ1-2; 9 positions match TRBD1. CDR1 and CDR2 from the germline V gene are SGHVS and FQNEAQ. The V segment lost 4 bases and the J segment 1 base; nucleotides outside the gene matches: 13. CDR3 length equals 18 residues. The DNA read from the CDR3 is TGTGCCAGCAGCTCCTATCGGACAGGGGAAGGTCGTAACTATGGC. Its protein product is CASSSYRTGEGRNYG. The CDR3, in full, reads CASSSYRTGEGRNYGYTF.

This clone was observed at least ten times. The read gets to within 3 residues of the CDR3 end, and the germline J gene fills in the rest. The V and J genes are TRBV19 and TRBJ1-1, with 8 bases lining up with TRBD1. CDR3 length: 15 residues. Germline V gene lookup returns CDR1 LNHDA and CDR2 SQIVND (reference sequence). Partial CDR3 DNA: TGTGCCAGTAGTCCTCACCCCGGACAGGGACCCGGA. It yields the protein CASSPHPGQGPG. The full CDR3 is CASSPHPGQGPGAFF. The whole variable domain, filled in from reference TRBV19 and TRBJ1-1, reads DGGITQSPKYLFRKEGQNVTLSCEQNLNHDAMYWYRQDPGQGLRLIYYSQIVNDFQKGDIAEGYSVSREKKESFPLTVTSAQKNPTAFYLCASSPHPGQGPGAFFGQGTRLTVV.

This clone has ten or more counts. The covered CDR3 bases are TGTGCCAGCAGCTTGGGGACTACCATTTCACCC. Protein product: CASSLGTTISP. The entire CDR3 reads CASSLGTTISPLHF. The chain joins TRBV7-3 to TRBJ1-6; a possible D gene is TRBD1 (5 bases). The DNA ends 3 residues before the CDR3 does, and the rest of the CDR3 is filled in from the germline J gene. CDR3 size: 14 residues. Germline V lookup: CDR1 SGHTA, CDR2 FQGTGA. V was clipped by 3 bases and J by 9 bases, with 12 bases between them.

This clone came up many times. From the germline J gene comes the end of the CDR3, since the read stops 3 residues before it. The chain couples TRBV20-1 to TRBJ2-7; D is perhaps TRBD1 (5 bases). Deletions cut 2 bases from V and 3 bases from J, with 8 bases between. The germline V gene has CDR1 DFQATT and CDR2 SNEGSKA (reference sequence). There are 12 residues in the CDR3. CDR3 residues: CSARSRDYEQYF. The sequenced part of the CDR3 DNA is TGCAGTGCTAGAAGCAGGGACTACGAG.

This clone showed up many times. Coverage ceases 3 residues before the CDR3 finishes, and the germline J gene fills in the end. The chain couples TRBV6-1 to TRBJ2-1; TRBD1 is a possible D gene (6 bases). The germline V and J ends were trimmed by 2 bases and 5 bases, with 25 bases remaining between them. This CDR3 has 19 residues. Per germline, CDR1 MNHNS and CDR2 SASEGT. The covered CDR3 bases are TGTGCCAGCAGTGAATCGGACAGACCGACCCATACACAACACAATGAG. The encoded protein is CASSESDRPTHTQHNE. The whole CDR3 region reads CASSESDRPTHTQHNEQFF.

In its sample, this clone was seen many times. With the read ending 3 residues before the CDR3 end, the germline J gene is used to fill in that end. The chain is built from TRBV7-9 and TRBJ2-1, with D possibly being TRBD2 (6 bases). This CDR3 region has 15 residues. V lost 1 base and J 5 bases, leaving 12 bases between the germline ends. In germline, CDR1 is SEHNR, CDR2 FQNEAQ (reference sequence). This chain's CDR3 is CASSLGSRGHNEQFF. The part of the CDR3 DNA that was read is TGTGCCAGCAGCTTAGGATCGCGGGGACACAATGAG.

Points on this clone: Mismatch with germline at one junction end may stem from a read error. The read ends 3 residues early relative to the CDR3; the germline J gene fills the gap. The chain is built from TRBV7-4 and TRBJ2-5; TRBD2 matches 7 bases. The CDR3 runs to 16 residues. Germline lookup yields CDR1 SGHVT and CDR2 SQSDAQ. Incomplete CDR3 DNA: TGCACCAGCAGCCGGTCACCCACCAGCGGGGTCGAGACC. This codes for CTSSRSPTSGVET. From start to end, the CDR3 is CTSSRSPTSGVETQYF.

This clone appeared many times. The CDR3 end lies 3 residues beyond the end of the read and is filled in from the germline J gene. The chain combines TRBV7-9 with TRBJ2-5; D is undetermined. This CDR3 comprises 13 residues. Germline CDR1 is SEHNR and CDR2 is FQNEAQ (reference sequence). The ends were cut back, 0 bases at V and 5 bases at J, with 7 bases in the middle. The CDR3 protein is CASSLARRETQYF. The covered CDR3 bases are TGTGCCAGCAGCTTAGCAAGGCGGGAGACC. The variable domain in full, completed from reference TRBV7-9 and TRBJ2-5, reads DTGVSQNPRHKITKRGQNVTFRCDPISEHNRLYWYRQTLGQGPEFLTYFQNEAQLEKSRLLSDRFSAERPKGSFSTLEIQRTEQGDSAMYLCASSLARRETQYFGPGTRLLVL.

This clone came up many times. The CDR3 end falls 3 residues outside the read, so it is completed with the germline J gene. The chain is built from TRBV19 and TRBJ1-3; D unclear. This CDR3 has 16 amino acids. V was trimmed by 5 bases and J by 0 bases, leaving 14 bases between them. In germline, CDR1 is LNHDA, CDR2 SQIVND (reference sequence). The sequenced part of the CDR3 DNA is TGTGCCAGTAGTTGGGCATCGGTGAGCTCTGGAAACACC. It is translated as CASSWASVSSGNT. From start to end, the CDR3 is CASSWASVSSGNTIYF.

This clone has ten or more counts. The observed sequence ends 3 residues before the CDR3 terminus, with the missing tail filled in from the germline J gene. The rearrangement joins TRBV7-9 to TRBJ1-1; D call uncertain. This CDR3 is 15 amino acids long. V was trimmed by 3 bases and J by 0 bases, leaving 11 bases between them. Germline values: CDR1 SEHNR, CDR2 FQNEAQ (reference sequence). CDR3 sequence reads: CASSFGSYLNTEAFF. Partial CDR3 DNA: TGTGCCAGCAGCTTTGGTAGTTATCTGAACACTGAA.